The clone carrying this T cell receptor beta chain has at least ten counts. Its antigen is as yet unknown. V gave up 5 bases and J gave up 3 bases, with 11 bases separating them. Germline assignment: CDR1 KGHSH and CDR2 LQKENI. The CDR3 is made up of 14 amino acids. Clones were read by immunoSEQ multiplex PCR, and TCRdb kept only the in-frame ones, dropping some. Observed in the sample are under 15,000 clones, none of them singletons. The data are from a study of T cells after posttransplantation cyclophosphamide. Study-wide points: Donor-recipient repertoire similarity was low at 1-2 months, rising over year one.

The sequence derives from a woman aged 40 to 50 in good health, CMV-negative, and a related stem cell transplant donor. The chain employs TRBV18 and TRBJ2-1; D call uncertain. Sequencing was carried out using PBMCs. CDR3 in amino acids: CASSSPVHYNEQFF. The DNA of the CDR3 is TGTGCCAGCTCATCCCCGGTTCACTACAATGAGCAGTTCTTC. The full variable domain, completed using reference TRBV18 and TRBJ2-1, is NAGVMQNPRHLVRRRGQEARLRCSPMKGHSHVYWYRQLPEEGLKFMVYLQKENIIDESGMPKERFSAEFPKEGPSILRIQQVVRGDSAAYFCASSSPVHYNEQFFGPGTRLTVL.